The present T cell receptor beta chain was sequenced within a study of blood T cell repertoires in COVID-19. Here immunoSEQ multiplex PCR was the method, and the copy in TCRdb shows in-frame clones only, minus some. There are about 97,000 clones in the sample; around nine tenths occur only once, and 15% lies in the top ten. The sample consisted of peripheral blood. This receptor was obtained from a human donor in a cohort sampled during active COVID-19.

CDR3 residues: CASSIFFTSQGAGADTQYF. Here the CDR3 DNA reads TGTGCCAGTAGTATATTTTTTACATCACAGGGGGCGGGAGCAGATACGCAGTATTTT. The J gene is TRBJ2-3, the V gene TRBV19; TRBD1 matches at 9 bases. Germline V gene lookup returns CDR1 LNHDA and CDR2 SQIVND (reference sequence). Trimming at V came to 2 bases and at J to 4 bases, leaving 16 bases not matched to a gene. This CDR3 spans 19 amino acids.